This record covers a single TCR beta chain. Its target is not known. In TCRdb, the RACE reads were re-called with MiXCR into one record per CDR3 protein. The sample lists 150,000 to 200,000 distinct CDR3 sequences, about 14% occurring once. V was shortened by 4 bases and J by 0 bases, with 15 bases between the two germline ends. This CDR3 is 16 amino acids long. This record belongs to a study of human T cells and chemical hapten exposure. As for the study in general: On roughly 2 cm by roughly 2 cm of upper inner arm skin, sensitization was performed with 2% DPC. Patch tests put 0.01% DPC on the upper back, and the results were checked at 6 days. Study observations and caveats: No change in TCRs above 1 in 1000 frequency was produced by DPC sensitization.

Time point specified: patch test 1, 2 weeks after DPC sensitization. Stated treatment: therapeutic diphenylcyclopropenone sensitization with weekly scalp DPC. The receptor's source is a woman in her thirties with alopecia areata. Some clones in this sample may be carry-over from other donors' samples. This chain links TRBV12-3 or TRBV12-4 with TRBJ2-5, with D perhaps matching TRBD2 (6 bases). The starting material was whole blood, obtained in connection with sensitization to the hapten diphenylcyclopropenone (DPC). The CDR3 sequence: CASSYTGTRNQETQYF. CDR3 bases: TGTGCCAGCAGTTATACTGGGACTCGAAACCAAGAGACCCAGTACTTC.